This T cell receptor beta chain was retrieved from a study of shared clonotypes between healthy human individuals. General study findings and limits: Of the naive CD4 clonotypes, around 5% were shared across a handful of donors.

In the case of this clone: Its antigen is undetermined.

With V trimmed by 1 base and J by 7 bases, 18 bases remained unmatched. Germline lookup yields CDR1 SGHTA and CDR2 FQGTGA. The CDR3 consists of 20 residues. Several immunoSEQ plates held equal portions of the genomic DNA taken from each subset. Authors' analysis steps: ImmunoSEQ output held junction-only sequences without quality scores, so filtering differed. This table comes from immunoSEQ multiplex PCR, and its TCRdb copy is limited to in-frame clones, with some not included. The V and J calls and clone size were taken over from that table, and D and trimming were inferred from the DNA. The profile shows under 1,100,000 clones, around 82% of them singletons. The authors divided CD4+ cells into CD45RA+ naive and CD45RA-negative memory subsets.

The origin of this receptor is a man aged 18 to 30 in good health. Some clones in this sample may be carry-over from other donors' samples. Sequencing was done on a sample of memory CD4+ T cells from PBMCs. Specified subset: CD45RA-negative fraction. J is TRBJ2-1 and V is TRBV7-3, with TRBD2 matching 11 bases. The CDR3 nucleotides read TGTGCCAGCAGCTTAAGTGGTACAGGGGTCGTTAGCGGGAGGGCTAATGAGCAGTTCTTC. It translates to CASSLSGTGVVSGRANEQFF.